This T cell receptor (beta chain) was obtained from a study of regulatory T cells in long-lasting Graves disease. Library construction for TCR beta used iRepertoire HTBI primers and Arm-PCR of CDR3 regions. TCRdb ran MiXCR on the multiplex PCR reads and lists one entry per CDR3 protein. The repertoire holds approximately 440,000 distinct CDR3 sequences, with 20% to 30% as singletons. General study points: With some 2,700 shared public clonotypes, persistent patients exceeded new patients, who shared about a thousand. Not thyroid tissue but only peripheral blood was studied.

This clonotype has ten or more counts. Its antigen is unidentified. Germline values: CDR1 SNHLY, CDR2 FYNNEI. The CDR3 consists of 15 residues. Trimming removed 3 bases from V and 1 base from J, with 13 bases in between. Time point noted: persistent/refractory GD, antithyroid drugs over 5 years with positive TRAb. RNA extracted from PBMCs served as the sequencing template. The receptor's source is a female donor with Graves disease. The source was peripheral blood mononuclear cells (PBMCs), collected when the disease was refractory, from a patient treated with antithyroid drugs. The chain is built from TRBV2 and TRBJ2-7, with D possibly TRBD1 on 5 matching bases. Here the CDR3 reads CASSDRQTSSYEQYF. CDR3 DNA sequence: TGTGCCAGCAGTGATAGACAGACCTCATCCTACGAGCAGTACTTC.